This T cell receptor (beta chain) derives from a study of cytomegalovirus exposure and HLA in healthy donors. General observations from the study: Common viral pathogens were later found to be apparently linked to several of the most significant clusters. In vitro assays verified that a few CMV-associated chains recognized CMV antigens specifically. Previously analyzed data showed that most TCR beta V segments were productive at a frequency of about 87% or about 30%.

PCR employed 60 Vbeta and 13 Jbeta primers. Some clones are missing from TCRdb's copy, which holds only in-frame ones; the method was immunoSEQ multiplex PCR. The sample contains tens of thousands of clones, 78% of which appear only once. The CDR3 consists of 18 residues. V dropped 7 bases and J dropped 1; count of bases not matched to a gene: 15. From germline, CDR1 is ENHRY and CDR2 SYGVKD. This clone was detected a few times. Its target is unknown. This TCR came from a woman in her forties in good health and CMV-seronegative. The V call is TRBV10-3, the J call TRBJ2-7; 11 bases align to TRBD2. The sequenced sample was PBMCs. The chain's CDR3 is CAITPGSGRGAGSYEQYF. CDR3 DNA: TGTGCCATCACCCCGGGTAGCGGGAGGGGGGCTGGGTCCTACGAGCAGTACTTC.